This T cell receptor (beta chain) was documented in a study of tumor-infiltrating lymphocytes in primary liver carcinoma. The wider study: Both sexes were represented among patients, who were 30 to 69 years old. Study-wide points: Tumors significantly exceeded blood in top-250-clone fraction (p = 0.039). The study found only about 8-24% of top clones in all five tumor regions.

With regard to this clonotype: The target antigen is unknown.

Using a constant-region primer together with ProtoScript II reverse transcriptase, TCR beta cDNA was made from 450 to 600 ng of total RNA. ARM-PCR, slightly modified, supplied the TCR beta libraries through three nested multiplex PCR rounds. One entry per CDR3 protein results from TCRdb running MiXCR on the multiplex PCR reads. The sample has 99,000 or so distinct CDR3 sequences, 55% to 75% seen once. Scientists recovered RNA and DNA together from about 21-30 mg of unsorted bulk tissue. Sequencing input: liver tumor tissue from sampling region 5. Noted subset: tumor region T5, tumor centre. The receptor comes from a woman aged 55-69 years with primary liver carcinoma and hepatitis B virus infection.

Here the CDR3 DNA reads TGTGCCAGCAATTCTCACCTGGGACAAATTTACGAGCAGTACTTC. Protein product: CASNSHLGQIYEQYF. V usage is TRBV11-2 and J usage is TRBJ2-7; a possible D gene is TRBD1 (6 bases). The CDR3 runs 15 residues. Germline V gives CDR1 SGHAT, CDR2 FQNNGV. Trimming removed 7 bases from V and 4 bases from J, with 20 bases in between.